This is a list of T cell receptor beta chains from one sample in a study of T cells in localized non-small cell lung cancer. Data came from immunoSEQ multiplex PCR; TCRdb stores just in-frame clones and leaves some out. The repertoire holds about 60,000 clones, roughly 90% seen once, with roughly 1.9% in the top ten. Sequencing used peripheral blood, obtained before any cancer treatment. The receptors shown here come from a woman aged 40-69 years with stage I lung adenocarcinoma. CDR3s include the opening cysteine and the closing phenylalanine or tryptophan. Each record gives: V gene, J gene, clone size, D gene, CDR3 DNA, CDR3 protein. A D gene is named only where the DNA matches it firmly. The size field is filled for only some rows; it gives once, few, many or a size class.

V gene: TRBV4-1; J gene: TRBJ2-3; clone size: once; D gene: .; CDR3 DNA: TGCGCCAGCAGCCAAGATGGGGCAGGGGGGACAGATACGCAGTATTTT; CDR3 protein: CASSQDGAGGTDTQYF
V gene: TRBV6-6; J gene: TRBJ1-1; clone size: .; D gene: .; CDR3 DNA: TGTGCCAGCAGATCCGACAGTTGGACTGAAGCTTTCTTT; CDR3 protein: CASRSDSWTEAFF
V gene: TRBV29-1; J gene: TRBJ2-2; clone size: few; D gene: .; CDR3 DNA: TGCAGCGTACCAGGGCTCAACACCGGGGAGCTGTTTTTT; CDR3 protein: CSVPGLNTGELFF
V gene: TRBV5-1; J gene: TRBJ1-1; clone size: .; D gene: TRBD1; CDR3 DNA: TGCGCCAGCAGCGTGACAGGGGAGAGCACTGAAGCTTTCTTT; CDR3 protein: CASSVTGESTEAFF
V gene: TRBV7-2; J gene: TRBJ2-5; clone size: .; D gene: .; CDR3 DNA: TGTGCCAGCAGCTTAGTGGAGGCAGCCACGGGGGAGACCCAGTACTTC; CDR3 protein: CASSLVEAATGETQYF
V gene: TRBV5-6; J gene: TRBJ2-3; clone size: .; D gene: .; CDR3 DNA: TGTGCCAGCAGCTCCAATTCCAGGGCAGATACGCAGTATTTT; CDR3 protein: CASSSNSRADTQYF
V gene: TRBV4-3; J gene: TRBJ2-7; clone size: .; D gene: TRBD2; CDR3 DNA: TGCGCCAGCAGCCAATACCTAGCGGGAGGGCCCTACGAGCAGTACTTC; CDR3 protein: CASSQYLAGGPYEQYF
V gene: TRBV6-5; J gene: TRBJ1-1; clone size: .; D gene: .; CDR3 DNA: TGTGCCAGCAGTTCGGGAGGGGGCACTGAAGCTTTCTTT; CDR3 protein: CASSSGGGTEAFF
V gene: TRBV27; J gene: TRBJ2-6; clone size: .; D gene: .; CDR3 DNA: TGTGCCAGCAAATCCGGGACTGGAGGGGCCAACGTCCTGACTTTC; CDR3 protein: CASKSGTGGANVLTF
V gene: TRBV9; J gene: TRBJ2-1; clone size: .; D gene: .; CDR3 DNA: TGTGCCAGCAGCGTAGCCCCGGGCAGCTTATCCTACAATGAGCAGTTCTTC; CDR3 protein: CASSVAPGSLSYNEQFF
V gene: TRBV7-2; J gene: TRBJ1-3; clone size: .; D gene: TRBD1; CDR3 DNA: TGTGCCAGCAGCGTGGGACAGGCACGCTCTGGAAACACCATATATTTT; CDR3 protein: CASSVGQARSGNTIYF
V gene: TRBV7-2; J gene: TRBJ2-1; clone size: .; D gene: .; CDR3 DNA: TGTGCCAGCAGCTGGAGCCCCGGGACGCGAAATGAGCAGTTCTTC; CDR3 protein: CASSWSPGTRNEQFF
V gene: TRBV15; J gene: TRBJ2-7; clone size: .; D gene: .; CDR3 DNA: TGTGCCACCAGCAGAGACAGGCTATGGAGCGAGGCCTACGAGCAGTACTTC; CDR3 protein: CATSRDRLWSEAYEQYF
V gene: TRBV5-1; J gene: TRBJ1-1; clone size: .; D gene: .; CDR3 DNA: TGCGCCAGCAGCTACGAGAATCTGATGAACACTGAAGCTTTCTTT; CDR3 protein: CASSYENLMNTEAFF
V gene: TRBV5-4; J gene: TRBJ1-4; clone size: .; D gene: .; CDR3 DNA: TGTGCCTTTCGGGGACTAAATGAAAAACTGTTTTTT; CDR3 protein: CAFRGLNEKLFF
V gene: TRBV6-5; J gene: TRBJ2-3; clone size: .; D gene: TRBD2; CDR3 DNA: TGTGCCAGCAGTAGGGGACTAGCGGGAGATACGCAGTATTTT; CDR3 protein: CASSRGLAGDTQYF
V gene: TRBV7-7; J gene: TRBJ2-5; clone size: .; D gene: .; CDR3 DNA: TGTGCCAGCAGCCCCGGGCACTCCCAAGAGACCCAGTACTTC; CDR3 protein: CASSPGHSQETQYF
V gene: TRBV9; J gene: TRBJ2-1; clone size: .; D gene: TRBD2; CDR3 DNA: TGTGCCAGCAGCGTAGACCTAGCGGGGGCCCAAGAGCAGTTCTTC; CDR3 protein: CASSVDLAGAQEQFF
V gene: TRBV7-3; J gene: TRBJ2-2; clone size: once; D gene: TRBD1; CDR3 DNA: TGTGCCAGCAGCCTCACAGGGGGCAGTACCGGGGAGCTGTTTTTT; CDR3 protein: CASSLTGGSTGELFF
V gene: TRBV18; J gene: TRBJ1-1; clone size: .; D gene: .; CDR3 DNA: TGTGCCAGCTCACCAAGAGCCGGGACGGACGAAGCTTTCTTT; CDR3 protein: CASSPRAGTDEAFF
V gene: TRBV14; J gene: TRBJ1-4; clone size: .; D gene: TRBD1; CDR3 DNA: TGTGCCAGCAGCCGCAACAGGGGAACTAATGAAAAACTGTTTTTT; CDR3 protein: CASSRNRGTNEKLFF
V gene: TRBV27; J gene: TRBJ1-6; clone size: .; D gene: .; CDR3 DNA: TGTGCCACCCTCGATAGCTCCTATAATTCACCCCTCCACTTT; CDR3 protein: CATLDSSYNSPLHF
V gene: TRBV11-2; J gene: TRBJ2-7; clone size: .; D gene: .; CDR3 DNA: TGTGCCAGCAGCTTAGCCGGGACACCCTACGAGCAGTACTTC; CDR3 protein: CASSLAGTPYEQYF
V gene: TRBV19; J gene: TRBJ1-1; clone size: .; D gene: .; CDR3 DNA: TGTGCCAGTAGTATACGAGGTGAAAGGGTCGGGGCTTTCTTT; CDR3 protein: CASSIRGERVGAFF
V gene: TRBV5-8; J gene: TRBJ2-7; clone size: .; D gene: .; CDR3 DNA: TGTGCCAGCAGCTTGGAGCACCATAACTACGAGCAGTACTTC; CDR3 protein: CASSLEHHNYEQYF
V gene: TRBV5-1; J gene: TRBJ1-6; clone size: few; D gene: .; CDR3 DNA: TGCGCCAGCAGCTTGCCGGCCCCCAATTCACCCCTCCACTTT; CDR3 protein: CASSLPAPNSPLHF
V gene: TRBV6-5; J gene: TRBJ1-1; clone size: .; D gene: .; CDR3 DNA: TGTGCCAGCAGTTACTCGAGAAACCTGAACACTGAAGCTTTCTTT; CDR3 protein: CASSYSRNLNTEAFF
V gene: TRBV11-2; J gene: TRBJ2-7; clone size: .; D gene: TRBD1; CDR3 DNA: TGTGCCAGCAGCATCCGGGACAGGGGGCGCTTGGCCTACGAGCAGTACTTC; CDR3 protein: CASSIRDRGRLAYEQYF
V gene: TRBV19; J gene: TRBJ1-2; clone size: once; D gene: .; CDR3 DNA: TGTGCCAGTAGTATATATGAGACAGGAATCTATGGCTACACCTTC; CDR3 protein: CASSIYETGIYGYTF